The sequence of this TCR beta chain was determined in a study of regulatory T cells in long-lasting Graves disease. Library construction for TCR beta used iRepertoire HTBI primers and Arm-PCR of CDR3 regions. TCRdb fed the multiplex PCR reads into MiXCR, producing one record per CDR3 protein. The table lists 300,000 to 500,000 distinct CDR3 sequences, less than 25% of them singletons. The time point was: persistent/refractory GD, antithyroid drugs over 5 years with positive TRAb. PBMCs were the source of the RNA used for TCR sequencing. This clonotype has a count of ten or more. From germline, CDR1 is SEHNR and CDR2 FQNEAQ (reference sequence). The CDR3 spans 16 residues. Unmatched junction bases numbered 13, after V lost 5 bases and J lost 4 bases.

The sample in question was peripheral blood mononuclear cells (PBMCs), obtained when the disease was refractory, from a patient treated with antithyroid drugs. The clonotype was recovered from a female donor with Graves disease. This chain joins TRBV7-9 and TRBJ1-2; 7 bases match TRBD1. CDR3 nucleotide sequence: TGTGCCAGCAGCCCAGGGGGGTCTCCGCCGACCTATGGCTACACCTTC. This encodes CASSPGGSPPTYGYTF.